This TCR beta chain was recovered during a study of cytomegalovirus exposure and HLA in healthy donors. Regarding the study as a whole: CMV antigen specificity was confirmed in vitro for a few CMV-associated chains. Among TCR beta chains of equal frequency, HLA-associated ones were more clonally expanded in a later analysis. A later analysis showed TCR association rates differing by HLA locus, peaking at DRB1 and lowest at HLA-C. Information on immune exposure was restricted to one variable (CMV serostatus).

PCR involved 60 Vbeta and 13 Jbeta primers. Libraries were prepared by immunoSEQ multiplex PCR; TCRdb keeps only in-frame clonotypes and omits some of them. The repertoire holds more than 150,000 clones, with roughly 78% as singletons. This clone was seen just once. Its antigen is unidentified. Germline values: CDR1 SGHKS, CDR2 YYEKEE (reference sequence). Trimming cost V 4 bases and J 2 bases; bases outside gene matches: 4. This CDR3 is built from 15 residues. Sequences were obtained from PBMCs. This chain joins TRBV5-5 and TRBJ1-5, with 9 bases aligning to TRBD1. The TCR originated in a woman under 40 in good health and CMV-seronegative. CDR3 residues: CASSPGTGRNQPQHF. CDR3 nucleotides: TGTGCCAGCAGCCCCGGGACAGGGCGCAATCAGCCCCAGCATTTT.